The rows below give T cell receptor beta chains drawn from one sample of a study of cytomegalovirus exposure and HLA in healthy donors. Assay used: immunoSEQ multiplex PCR; TCRdb lists only in-frame clones, some missing. The table has 150,000 or so clones, around 79% seen once; the top ten hold roughly 6%. Sequences were obtained from PBMCs. The receptors originated from a man aged 40-49 years in good health and CMV-seropositive. The CDR3 runs from the conserved cysteine through the conserved F or W. D genes are given only for firm matches. Where a row states a size, it is once, few, many or the class of an expanded clone; other rows omit it.

j_gene: TRBJ2-3
d_gene: TRBD2
v_gene: TRBV27
abundance: once
CDR3nt: TGTGCCAGCAGACCCAGCGGGAGAACCTCTCAGGATACGCAGTATTTT
CDR3aa: CASRPSGRTSQDTQYF

j_gene: TRBJ2-7
d_gene: NA
v_gene: TRBV4-2
abundance: NA
CDR3nt: TGTGCCAGCAGGGGAAGGGGGTACGAGCAGTACTTC
CDR3aa: CASRGRGYEQYF

j_gene: TRBJ1-4
d_gene: TRBD1
v_gene: TRBV25-1
abundance: NA
CDR3nt: TGTGCCAGCAGTGGGCACTCCAGGGGGAGTACTAATGAAAAACTGTTTTTT
CDR3aa: CASSGHSRGSTNEKLFF

j_gene: TRBJ2-5
d_gene: TRBD2
v_gene: TRBV7-2
abundance: NA
CDR3nt: TGTGCCAGCAGCTGGGGGGGGATAGCGTGGGAGACCCAGTACTTC
CDR3aa: CASSWGGIAWETQYF

j_gene: TRBJ1-2
d_gene: NA
v_gene: TRBV5-1
abundance: NA
CDR3nt: TGCGCCAGCAGCTTGGCCGCAGACAACCCCTATGGCTACACCTTC
CDR3aa: CASSLAADNPYGYTF

j_gene: TRBJ1-1
d_gene: NA
v_gene: TRBV6-6
abundance: NA
CDR3nt: TGTGCCAGCAGCTTCCAGGTATGGCAGAACACTGAAGCTTTCTTT
CDR3aa: CASSFQVWQNTEAFF

j_gene: TRBJ2-4
d_gene: TRBD1
v_gene: TRBV9
abundance: NA
CDR3nt: TGTGCCAGCAGCGGCCGCTCACAGGGGGGCATTCAGTACTTC
CDR3aa: CASSGRSQGGIQYF

j_gene: TRBJ1-1
d_gene: NA
v_gene: TRBV11-2
abundance: NA
CDR3nt: TGTGCCAGCAGCCGCGGGGTCACGAGGGGAGCTGAAGCTTTCTTT
CDR3aa: CASSRGVTRGAEAFF

j_gene: TRBJ2-1
d_gene: TRBD2
v_gene: TRBV5-1
abundance: once
CDR3nt: TGCGCCAGCAGCTCACTAGCGGGAGCGGGGAATGAGCAGTTCTTC
CDR3aa: CASSSLAGAGNEQFF

j_gene: TRBJ2-1
d_gene: NA
v_gene: TRBV2
abundance: NA
CDR3nt: TGTGCCAGCACGTTACTAGTTCTCTATGAGCAGTTCTTC
CDR3aa: CASTLLVLYEQFF

j_gene: TRBJ1-5
d_gene: NA
v_gene: TRBV7-7
abundance: few
CDR3nt: TGTGCCAGCAGCCTGACAGCAGATAGCAATCAGCCCCAGCATTTT
CDR3aa: CASSLTADSNQPQHF

j_gene: TRBJ1-1
d_gene: NA
v_gene: TRBV11-3
abundance: once
CDR3nt: TGTGCCAGCAGCCCTCCGGGAATAACCGGGGACACTGAAGCTTTCTTT
CDR3aa: CASSPPGITGDTEAFF

j_gene: TRBJ2-1
d_gene: TRBD2
v_gene: TRBV2
abundance: NA
CDR3nt: TGTGCCAGCGGGCGACTAGCGGGGGCTCCTGTAGGGTGGTTCTTC
CDR3aa: CASGRLAGAPVGWFF

j_gene: TRBJ2-1
d_gene: NA
v_gene: TRBV6-6
abundance: NA
CDR3nt: TGTGCCAGCAGTTACTCGGAACTAGGATATGAGCAGTTCTTC
CDR3aa: CASSYSELGYEQFF

j_gene: TRBJ1-4
d_gene: NA
v_gene: TRBV28
abundance: NA
CDR3nt: TGTGCCAGCAGTCTCGGGTTTAATGAAAAACTGTTTTTT
CDR3aa: CASSLGFNEKLFF

j_gene: TRBJ1-1
d_gene: NA
v_gene: TRBV7-9
abundance: NA
CDR3nt: TGTGCCAGCAGCTTATACGGGGGGAACACTGAAGCTTTCTTT
CDR3aa: CASSLYGGNTEAFF

j_gene: TRBJ2-7
d_gene: NA
v_gene: TRBV7-9
abundance: NA
CDR3nt: TGTGCCAGCACCGTGACAGGCTCTAACTACGAGCAGTACTTC
CDR3aa: CASTVTGSNYEQYF

j_gene: TRBJ2-1
d_gene: NA
v_gene: TRBV12-5
abundance: NA
CDR3nt: TGTGCTAGTGGTTTGGTAACGGTGTCTGTGGGGGGGCTCTATGAGCAGTTCTTC
CDR3aa: CASGLVTVSVGGLYEQFF

j_gene: TRBJ2-7
d_gene: NA
v_gene: TRBV5-1
abundance: NA
CDR3nt: TGCGCCAGCAGCGCGCGCCCAGGGTTTCCCGAGCAGTACTTC
CDR3aa: CASSARPGFPEQYF

j_gene: TRBJ2-7
d_gene: NA
v_gene: TRBV28
abundance: few
CDR3nt: TGTGCCAGCAGTTTAATCAACGAGCAGTACTTC
CDR3aa: CASSLINEQYF

j_gene: TRBJ1-1
d_gene: TRBD1
v_gene: TRBV5-6
abundance: few
CDR3nt: TGTGCCAGCAGTCCGACAGGGACGAACACTGAAGCTTTCTTT
CDR3aa: CASSPTGTNTEAFF

j_gene: TRBJ2-3
d_gene: TRBD1
v_gene: TRBV18
abundance: NA
CDR3nt: TGTGCCAGCTCACTGGAGACAGGGTTGGCAGATACGCAGTATTTT
CDR3aa: CASSLETGLADTQYF

j_gene: TRBJ2-7
d_gene: TRBD2
v_gene: TRBV19
abundance: NA
CDR3nt: TGTGCCAGTAGTTCTATAGCGGGAGGCTACGAGCAGTACTTC
CDR3aa: CASSSIAGGYEQYF

j_gene: TRBJ1-1
d_gene: NA
v_gene: TRBV11-2
abundance: NA
CDR3nt: TGTGCCAGCAGGGAAAAGTCGAGGGGGACTGAAGCTTTCTTT
CDR3aa: CASREKSRGTEAFF

j_gene: TRBJ2-1
d_gene: NA
v_gene: TRBV6-1
abundance: NA
CDR3nt: TGTGCCAGCAGTGCCCAACTAGCCTTCTACAATGAGCAGTTCTTC
CDR3aa: CASSAQLAFYNEQFF

j_gene: TRBJ2-3
d_gene: NA
v_gene: TRBV5-1
abundance: NA
CDR3nt: TGCGCCAGCAACCCCCTGAGCGGGACAGATACGCAGTATTTT
CDR3aa: CASNPLSGTDTQYF

j_gene: TRBJ1-1
d_gene: TRBD1
v_gene: TRBV28
abundance: NA
CDR3nt: TGTGCCAGCAGCCAGACAGGGCTGAAAGTGCGTACTGAAGCTTTCTTT
CDR3aa: CASSQTGLKVRTEAFF

j_gene: TRBJ2-7
d_gene: TRBD2
v_gene: TRBV2
abundance: once
CDR3nt: TGTGCCAGCAGTGAACTAGCGGGAGGGCCCTACGAGCAGTACTTC
CDR3aa: CASSELAGGPYEQYF

j_gene: TRBJ2-5
d_gene: TRBD2
v_gene: TRBV2
abundance: NA
CDR3nt: TGTGCCAGCATTACCACGGGGGGGGGAGAGACCCAGTACTTC
CDR3aa: CASITTGGGETQYF

j_gene: TRBJ2-3
d_gene: TRBD2
v_gene: TRBV5-1
abundance: NA
CDR3nt: TGCGCCAGCAGCTTGGGCCTAGCGGGAGGGGCAGATACGCAGTATTTT
CDR3aa: CASSLGLAGGADTQYF

j_gene: TRBJ1-1
d_gene: NA
v_gene: TRBV10-3
abundance: few
CDR3nt: TGTGCCATCAGCAGATCCTCGCTCAGGGCCAACTTTGAAGCTTTCTTT
CDR3aa: CAISRSSLRANFEAFF

j_gene: TRBJ2-2
d_gene: NA
v_gene: TRBV11-2
abundance: NA
CDR3nt: TGTGCCAGCAGCTCAAGACAGGTGAACACCGGGGAGCTGTTTTTT
CDR3aa: CASSSRQVNTGELFF

j_gene: TRBJ2-2
d_gene: TRBD2
v_gene: TRBV6-6
abundance: few
CDR3nt: TGTGCCAGCAGTTACTCGACTAGCGGTAACACCGGGGAGCTGTTTTTT
CDR3aa: CASSYSTSGNTGELFF

j_gene: TRBJ2-7
d_gene: TRBD2
v_gene: TRBV18
abundance: NA
CDR3nt: TGTGCCAGCTCACCGATGACTAGCGGGAGGGGTAACGAGCAGTACTTC
CDR3aa: CASSPMTSGRGNEQYF

j_gene: TRBJ2-1
d_gene: TRBD1
v_gene: TRBV19
abundance: once
CDR3nt: TGTGCCAGTAGGGGGCAGGGGGCCTCCTTACGTTATCATGAGCAGTTCTTC
CDR3aa: CASRGQGASLRYHEQFF

j_gene: TRBJ1-2
d_gene: NA
v_gene: TRBV18
abundance: NA
CDR3nt: TGTGCCAGCTCACCACTGGACGAGGGTGGCTACACCTTC
CDR3aa: CASSPLDEGGYTF

j_gene: TRBJ1-1
d_gene: TRBD1
v_gene: TRBV19
abundance: NA
CDR3nt: TGTGCCAGTAGTACGGGACAGACGAACACTGAAGCTTTCTTT
CDR3aa: CASSTGQTNTEAFF

j_gene: TRBJ1-6
d_gene: NA
v_gene: TRBV11-2
abundance: NA
CDR3nt: TGTGCCAGCCGGGGAGAGGGGACAAATTCACCCCTCCACTTT
CDR3aa: CASRGEGTNSPLHF

j_gene: TRBJ1-4
d_gene: NA
v_gene: TRBV15
abundance: NA
CDR3nt: TGTGCCACCAGCACAGGGATAACTAATGAAAAACTGTTTTTT
CDR3aa: CATSTGITNEKLFF

j_gene: TRBJ1-1
d_gene: NA
v_gene: TRBV7-3
abundance: few
CDR3nt: TGTGCCAGCAGCTTATACACACGGAACACTGAAGCTTTCTTT
CDR3aa: CASSLYTRNTEAFF

j_gene: TRBJ2-7
d_gene: NA
v_gene: TRBV5-1
abundance: few
CDR3nt: TGCGCCAGCAGCTTGGAGGTGACTAACTACGAGCAGTACTTC
CDR3aa: CASSLEVTNYEQYF

j_gene: TRBJ2-1
d_gene: TRBD2
v_gene: TRBV2
abundance: few
CDR3nt: TGTGCCAGCAGGGATAGGACTAGCGGAAACAATGAGCAGTTCTTC
CDR3aa: CASRDRTSGNNEQFF

j_gene: TRBJ2-1
d_gene: TRBD2
v_gene: TRBV2
abundance: NA
CDR3nt: TGTGCCAGCAGTGAGGGCGGGAGTGGGGATGAGCAGTTCTTC
CDR3aa: CASSEGGSGDEQFF

j_gene: TRBJ1-6
d_gene: NA
v_gene: TRBV7-3
abundance: NA
CDR3nt: TGTGCCAGCAGCTCGAGCGGGGGGTCTAATTCACCCCTCCACTTT
CDR3aa: CASSSSGGSNSPLHF

j_gene: TRBJ2-3
d_gene: TRBD1
v_gene: TRBV10-3
abundance: NA
CDR3nt: TGTGCCATCAGACAGGGGGCTAGGACAGATACGCAGTATTTT
CDR3aa: CAIRQGARTDTQYF

j_gene: TRBJ2-5
d_gene: NA
v_gene: TRBV5-4
abundance: once
CDR3nt: TGTGCCAGCAGCATAGGACAGAGCCAAGAGACCCAGTACTTC
CDR3aa: CASSIGQSQETQYF

j_gene: TRBJ2-3
d_gene: NA
v_gene: TRBV6-1
abundance: NA
CDR3nt: TGTGCCAGCAGTGAACTGACAGGAACGGCGGGAGATACGCAGTATTTT
CDR3aa: CASSELTGTAGDTQYF

j_gene: TRBJ2-3
d_gene: NA
v_gene: TRBV18
abundance: NA
CDR3nt: TGTGCCAGCTCACCCACCCTAGCAAGGGCCACAGATACGCAGTATTTT
CDR3aa: CASSPTLARATDTQYF

j_gene: TRBJ2-7
d_gene: NA
v_gene: TRBV19
abundance: few
CDR3nt: TGTGCCACTTCCGGGACTCGCACCTACGAGCAGTACTTC
CDR3aa: CATSGTRTYEQYF

j_gene: TRBJ2-5
d_gene: TRBD2
v_gene: TRBV7-9
abundance: few
CDR3nt: TGTGCCAGCAGCTTGTCTGGGACTAGTGGGGAGAAGACCCAGTACTTC
CDR3aa: CASSLSGTSGEKTQYF

j_gene: TRBJ1-2
d_gene: TRBD1
v_gene: TRBV19
abundance: NA
CDR3nt: TGTGCCAGTGCAGACAGGGCGGGCTATGGCTACACCTTC
CDR3aa: CASADRAGYGYTF

j_gene: TRBJ1-2
d_gene: NA
v_gene: TRBV29-1
abundance: NA
CDR3nt: TGCAGCGTTGAAGCGGGAGGGGCCAGGGGCTACACCTTC
CDR3aa: CSVEAGGARGYTF